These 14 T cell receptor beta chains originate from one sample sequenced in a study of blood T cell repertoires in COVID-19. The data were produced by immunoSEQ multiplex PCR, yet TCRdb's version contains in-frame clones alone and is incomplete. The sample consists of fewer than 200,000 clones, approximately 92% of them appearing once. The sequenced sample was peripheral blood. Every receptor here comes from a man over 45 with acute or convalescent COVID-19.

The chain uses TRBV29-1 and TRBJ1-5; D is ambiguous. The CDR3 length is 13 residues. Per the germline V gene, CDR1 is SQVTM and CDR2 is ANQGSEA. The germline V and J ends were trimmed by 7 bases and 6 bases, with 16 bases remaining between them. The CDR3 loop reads CSATLGEGQPQHF. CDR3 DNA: TGCAGCGCCACCCTGGGAGAGGGTCAGCCCCAGCATTTT.

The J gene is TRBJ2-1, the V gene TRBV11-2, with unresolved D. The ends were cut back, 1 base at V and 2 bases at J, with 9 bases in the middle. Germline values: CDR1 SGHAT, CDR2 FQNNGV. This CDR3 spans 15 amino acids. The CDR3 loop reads CASSLGLAAYNEQFF. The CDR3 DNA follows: TGTGCCAGCAGCTTAGGACTGGCTGCCTACAATGAGCAGTTCTTC.

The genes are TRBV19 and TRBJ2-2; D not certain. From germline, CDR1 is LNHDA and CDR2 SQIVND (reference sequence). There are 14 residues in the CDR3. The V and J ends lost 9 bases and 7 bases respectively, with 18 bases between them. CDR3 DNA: TGTGCCAGCGAGGTTCGGTTTAGTCTCGGGGAGCTGTTTTTT. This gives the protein CASEVRFSLGELFF. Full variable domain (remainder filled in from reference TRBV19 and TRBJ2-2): DGGITQSPKYLFRKEGQNVTLSCEQNLNHDAMYWYRQDPGQGLRLIYYSQIVNDFQKGDIAEGYSVSREKKESFPLTVTSAQKNPTAFYLCASEVRFSLGELFFGEGSRLTVL.

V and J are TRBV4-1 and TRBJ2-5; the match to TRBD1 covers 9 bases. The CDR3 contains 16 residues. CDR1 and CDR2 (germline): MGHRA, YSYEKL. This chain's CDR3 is CPPSRKGGQGGETQYF. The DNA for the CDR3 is TGCCCCCCCAGCCGGAAGGGGGGACAGGGAGGAGAGACCCAGTACTTC.

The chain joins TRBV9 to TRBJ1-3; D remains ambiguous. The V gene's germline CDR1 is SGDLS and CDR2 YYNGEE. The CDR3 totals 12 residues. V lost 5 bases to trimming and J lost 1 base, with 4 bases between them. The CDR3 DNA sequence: TGTGCCAGCAGTAATTCTGGAAACACCATATATTTT. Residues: CASSNSGNTIYF.

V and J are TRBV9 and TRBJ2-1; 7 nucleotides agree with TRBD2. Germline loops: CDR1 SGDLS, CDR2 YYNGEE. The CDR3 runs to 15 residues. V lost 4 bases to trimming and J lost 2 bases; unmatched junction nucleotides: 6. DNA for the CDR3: TGTGCCAGCAGCCCCGTGGGGGGGGCCTACAATGAGCAGTTCTTC. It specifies CASSPVGGAYNEQFF.

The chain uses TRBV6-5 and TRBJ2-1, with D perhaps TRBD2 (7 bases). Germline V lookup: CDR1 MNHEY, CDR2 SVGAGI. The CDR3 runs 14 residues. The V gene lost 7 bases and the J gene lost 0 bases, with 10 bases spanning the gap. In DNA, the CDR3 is TGTGCCAGCACGGCGGGGGCCTCCTACAATGAGCAGTTCTTC. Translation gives CASTAGASYNEQFF.

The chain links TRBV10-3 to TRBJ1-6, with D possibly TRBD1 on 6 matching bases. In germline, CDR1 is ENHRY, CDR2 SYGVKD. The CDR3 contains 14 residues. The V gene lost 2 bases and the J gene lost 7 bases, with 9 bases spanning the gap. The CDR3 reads CAISEQGTNSPLHF. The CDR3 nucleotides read TGTGCCATCAGTGAGCAGGGGACGAATTCACCCCTCCACTTT.

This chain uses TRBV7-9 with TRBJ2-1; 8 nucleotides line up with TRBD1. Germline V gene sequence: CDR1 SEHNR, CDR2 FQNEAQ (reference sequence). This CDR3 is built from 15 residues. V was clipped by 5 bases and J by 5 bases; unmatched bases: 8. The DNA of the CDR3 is TGTGCCAGCAGCACCCGGACAGGGAGGAACAATGAGCAGTTCTTC. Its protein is CASSTRTGRNNEQFF.

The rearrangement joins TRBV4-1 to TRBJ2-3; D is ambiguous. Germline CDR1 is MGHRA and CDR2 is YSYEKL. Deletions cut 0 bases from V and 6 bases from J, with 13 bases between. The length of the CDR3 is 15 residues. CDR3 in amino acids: CASSQDIELADTQYF. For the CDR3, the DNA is TGCGCCAGCAGCCAAGATATAGAGCTTGCGGATACGCAGTATTTT.

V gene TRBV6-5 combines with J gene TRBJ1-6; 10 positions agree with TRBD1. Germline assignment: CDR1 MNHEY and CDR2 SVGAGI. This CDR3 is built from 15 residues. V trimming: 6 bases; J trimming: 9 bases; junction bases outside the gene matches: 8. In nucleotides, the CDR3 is TGTGCCAGCAGAACCGCCGGGACAGGGGTTTCACCCCTCCACTTT. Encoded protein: CASRTAGTGVSPLHF.

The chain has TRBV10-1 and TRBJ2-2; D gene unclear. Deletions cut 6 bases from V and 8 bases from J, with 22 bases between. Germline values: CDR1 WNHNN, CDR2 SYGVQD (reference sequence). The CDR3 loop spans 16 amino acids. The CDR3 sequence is CASSTHATPLYGELFF. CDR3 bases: TGCGCCAGCAGCACACATGCGACTCCGTTGTATGGGGAGCTGTTTTTT.

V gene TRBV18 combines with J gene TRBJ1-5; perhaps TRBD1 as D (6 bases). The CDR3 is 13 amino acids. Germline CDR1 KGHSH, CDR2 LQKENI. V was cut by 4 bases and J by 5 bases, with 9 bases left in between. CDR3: CASSQGGDQPQHF. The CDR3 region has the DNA TGTGCCAGCTCACAGGGGGGGGATCAGCCCCAGCATTTT.

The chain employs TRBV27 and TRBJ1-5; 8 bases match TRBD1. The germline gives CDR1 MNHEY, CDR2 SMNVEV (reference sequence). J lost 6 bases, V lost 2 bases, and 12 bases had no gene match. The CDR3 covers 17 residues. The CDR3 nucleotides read TGTGCCAGCAGTTTACTCTCTCGGGGACAGGAACTTCAGCCCCAGCATTTT. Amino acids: CASSLLSRGQELQPQHF.